These 18 T cell receptor beta chains share one sample of origin, sequenced in a study of chemoradiotherapy in HPV16-positive cancers. TCRdb keeps only in-frame clones here, not all; method: immunoSEQ multiplex PCR. The sample records just under 40,000 clones, approximately 73% being singletons. Sequenced material: blood, taken from a patient who underwent chemoradiotherapy. The receptors stem from a human donor with HPV-associated anogenital cancer.

This clone was seen only a few times. The chain couples TRBV20-1 to TRBJ1-2, with D unclear. Trimming pared 5 bases from V and 4 bases from J, leaving 8 bases between. The CDR3 is made up of 11 amino acids. Germline V gene data show CDR1 as DFQATT and CDR2 as SNEGSKA (reference sequence). The CDR3 sequence: CSARSVYGYTF. CDR3 sequence (DNA): TGCAGTGCTCGGTCTGTCTATGGCTACACCTTC.

The chain couples TRBV27 to TRBJ2-3; TRBD1 or TRBD2 may be the D gene (5 bases each). Per the germline V gene, CDR1 is MNHEY and CDR2 is SMNVEV (reference sequence). The CDR3 is made up of 14 amino acids. The V end lost 11 bases, the J end lost 4 bases, and 19 bases lay between the germline ends. The CDR3 nucleotides read TGTGCCGCAGGTGAGGGGCGAGTCGCAGATACGCAGTATTTT. It is translated as CAAGEGRVADTQYF.

The chain links TRBV19 to TRBJ1-1; 8 nucleotides agree with TRBD1. There are 18 residues in the CDR3. Germline V gene data show CDR1 as LNHDA and CDR2 as SQIVND (reference sequence). V shed 4 bases, J shed 1 base, and the junction held 14 bases outside the gene matches. CDR3 region: CASSRRDRGGWGNTEAFF. CDR3 coding DNA: TGTGCCAGTAGTAGGCGAGACAGGGGAGGTTGGGGGAACACTGAAGCTTTCTTT.

This chain joins TRBV7-8 and TRBJ1-1, with D uncertain. V shed 1 base and J shed 0 bases, with 9 bases lying between them. This CDR3 has 15 amino acids. Germline values: CDR1 SGHVS, CDR2 FQNEAQ. The CDR3 nucleotides are TGTGCCAGCAGCTTAGGAATTACAGTGAACACTGAAGCTTTCTTT. This sequence encodes CASSLGITVNTEAFF.

This chain connects TRBV29-1 to TRBJ1-3; D is undetermined. The length of the CDR3 is 13 residues. V lost 3 bases and J lost 0, with 6 bases in between. CDR1 is SQVTM and CDR2 is ANQGSEA in the germline V gene. The CDR3 DNA follows: TGCAGCGTTGACAGCGACTCTGGAAACACCATATATTTT. This codes for CSVDSDSGNTIYF.

The chain links TRBV5-6 to TRBJ2-7, with 10 bases aligning to TRBD1. The J segment lost 6 bases and the V segment lost 3 bases, leaving 6 bases of the junction unmatched. This CDR3 has 14 amino acids. Germline lookup yields CDR1 SGHDT and CDR2 YYEEEE. CDR3 amino acids: CASSWDRGWSEQYF. The DNA of the CDR3 is TGTGCCAGCAGCTGGGACAGGGGATGGAGCGAGCAGTACTTC.

The V call is TRBV4-1, the J call TRBJ1-2; D remains unclear. This CDR3 has 17 amino acids. Looked up from germline, CDR1 is MGHRA and CDR2 is YSYEKL. V was trimmed by 0 bases and J by 0 bases, leaving 14 bases between them. CDR3 region: CASSQDPVMGANYGYTF. The CDR3, as DNA: TGCGCCAGCAGCCAAGATCCGGTGATGGGAGCTAACTATGGCTACACCTTC.

J is TRBJ1-1 and V is TRBV5-1; D uncertain. The V end lost 0 bases, the J end lost 1 base, and 10 bases lay between the germline ends. CDR1 SGHRS and CDR2 YFSETQ come from the germline V gene. The CDR3 is made up of 15 amino acids. Here the CDR3 reads CASSLESAGNTEAFF. The CDR3 region has the DNA TGCGCCAGCAGCTTGGAGTCGGCCGGGAACACTGAAGCTTTCTTT. Full variable domain (outside the CDR3, taken from reference TRBV5-1 and TRBJ1-1): KAGVTQTPRYLIKTRGQQVTLSCSPISGHRSVSWYQQTPGQGLQFLFEYFSETQRNKGNFPGRFSGRQFSNSRSEMNVSTLELGDSALYLCASSLESAGNTEAFFGQGTRLTVV.

The chain is built from TRBV5-6 and TRBJ1-1; weak D call: TRBD1 (6 bases). This CDR3 is 16 amino acids long. V was pared by 3 bases and J by 1 base, with 16 bases between. Germline lookup yields CDR1 SGHDT and CDR2 YYEEEE. CDR3 DNA sequence: TGTGCCAGCAGCTCCGTCGGGGGGGCGCGGAACACTGAAGCTTTCTTT. Translated, it gives CASSSVGGARNTEAFF.

This chain uses TRBV7-6 with TRBJ2-7; TRBD1 matches at 9 bases. This CDR3 spans 14 amino acids. With V trimmed by 4 bases and J by 2 bases, 3 bases remained unmatched. The germline V gene has CDR1 SGHVS and CDR2 FNYEAQ. The CDR3 sequence is CASSSGTGPYEQYF. CDR3 bases: TGTGCCAGCAGCTCCGGGACAGGGCCCTACGAGCAGTACTTC.

The rearrangement uses TRBV5-1 and TRBJ2-5, with D possibly matching TRBD2 (6 bases). This CDR3 is 16 amino acids long. Germline loops: CDR1 SGHRS, CDR2 YFSETQ. V shed 0 bases and J shed 2 bases, with 14 bases lying between them. The CDR3 is CASSLGGVGEQETQYF. The CDR3 DNA reads as TGCGCCAGCAGCTTGGGGGGGGTCGGTGAACAAGAGACCCAGTACTTC.

The chain recombines TRBV7-7 with TRBJ2-3, with D possibly matching TRBD2 (6 bases). V was pared by 2 bases and J by 1 base, with 13 bases between. Looked up from germline, CDR1 is SSHAT and CDR2 is FNYEAQ (reference sequence). The CDR3 has 16 amino acids. The CDR3 bases are TGTGCCAGCAGCTTATTGCGGGGCGAGGGCACAGATACGCAGTATTTT. Amino acid sequence: CASSLLRGEGTDTQYF.

This chain joins TRBV5-1 and TRBJ1-2; unclear D gene. The V end was cut by 0 bases, the J end by 0 bases, with 9 bases between. The germline V gene has CDR1 SGHRS and CDR2 YFSETQ. The CDR3 loop spans 15 amino acids. CDR3 residues: CASSLDTAANYGYTF. The CDR3 DNA reads TGCGCCAGCAGCTTGGATACAGCAGCTAACTATGGCTACACCTTC.

This clone was counted between two and nine times. V gene TRBV5-1 combines with J gene TRBJ1-1, with 9 bases fitting TRBD1. Per germline, CDR1 SGHRS and CDR2 YFSETQ. V shed 5 bases and J 1 base; nucleotides not matched to a gene: 12. The length of the CDR3 is 17 residues. Written as DNA, the CDR3 is TGCGCCAGCAGATTAACCGGGACAGGGAGGCAGAACACTGAAGCTTTCTTT. Encoded protein: CASRLTGTGRQNTEAFF.

V and J are TRBV7-9 and TRBJ1-5; perhaps TRBD1 as D (6 bases). The V and J ends lost 5 bases and 0 bases respectively, with 11 bases between them. The CDR3 covers 15 residues. Per germline, CDR1 SEHNR and CDR2 FQNEAQ (reference sequence). CDR3 residues: CASSIGGDSNQPQHF. The CDR3 DNA sequence: TGTGCCAGCAGCATAGGGGGGGATAGCAATCAGCCCCAGCATTTT.

The chain uses TRBV12-1 and TRBJ2-3; TRBD2, the table's D call, lacks a check against the DNA. TRBV12-1 has pseudogene status. The CDR3 loop spans 17 amino acids. CDR3 sequence: CASSFARAGGATDTQYF. CDR3 DNA: TGTGCCAGCAGCTTTGCCCGAGCGGGGGGGGCCACAGATACGCAGTATTTT.

The chain uses TRBV2 and TRBJ1-5; TRBD1 matches at 10 bases. The CDR3 length is 15 residues. J lost 1 base, V lost 6 bases, and 3 bases had no gene match. Germline values: CDR1 SNHLY, CDR2 FYNNEI. As DNA, the CDR3 is TGTGCCAGCAGGGGACAGGGGAGCAGCAATCAGCCCCAGCATTTT. Translating gives CASRGQGSSNQPQHF.

The chain is built from TRBV2 and TRBJ2-3; 8 positions agree with TRBD2. Germline V gene lookup returns CDR1 SNHLY and CDR2 FYNNEI. The length of the CDR3 is 14 residues. V lost 3 bases and J lost 4; bases outside the gene matches: 3. The CDR3 sequence: CASSETGGSDTQYF. The CDR3 DNA sequence: TGTGCCAGCAGTGAGACGGGGGGGTCAGATACGCAGTATTTT.